This T cell receptor (beta chain) stems from a study of blood T cell repertoires in COVID-19. In the study overall: Italy, Spain and the United States were the sources of the convalescent and acute COVID-19 samples. T cells, B-cell-depleted T cells, or PBMCs provided the cDNA or gDNA that served as material.

V was pared by 0 bases and J by 2 bases, with 10 bases between. The germline gives CDR1 MGHRA, CDR2 YSYEKL. The CDR3 sequence is 15 residues long. Under the authors' procedure: Estimated nucleated cell counts came from reference gene primer amplification. Clones were sequenced by immunoSEQ multiplex PCR, and TCRdb holds only the in-frame ones, with some missing. V, J and clone size are taken as reported in that table, and D and trimming were inferred from the DNA itself. Of 50,000 or so clones detected, about 85% appear once; the ten largest clones hold 2.6%. The TCR was taken from a man aged 50 to 60 with acute or convalescent COVID-19. The chain is built from TRBV4-1 and TRBJ2-5, with a tentative D call TRBD1 (6 bases). The material sequenced was peripheral blood. CDR3 residues: CASSQDPGQQETQYF. CDR3 in DNA: TGCGCCAGCAGCCAAGATCCCGGACAGCAAGAGACCCAGTACTTC.